The sequence of this T cell receptor (beta chain) was determined in a study of cytomegalovirus exposure and HLA in healthy donors. About the study: An early release of data contained about 85 million unique TCRs, which came from HLA-typed donors. Caucasian-associated ancestry cluster membership applied to approximately 80% of a few hundred genotyped donors. The study, taken as a whole, reports: It was reported in a later analysis that an Asian-associated ancestry cluster showed fewer N-insertions than the 666-donor mean. Follow-up analysis later connected one missense variant in DCLRE1C with trimming of TCR beta V- and J-genes.

The CDR3 runs 15 residues. Primers included in the PCR were 60 Vbeta and 13 Jbeta primers. Here immunoSEQ multiplex PCR was the method, and the copy in TCRdb shows in-frame clones only, minus some. The sample includes approximately 190,000 clones, about 83% of them seen just once. To note about this clone: Its target is unknown.

The sequenced sample consisted of PBMCs. The chain recombines TRBV21-1 with TRBJ2-7; TRBD1, the D gene given by the table, was not confirmed from the DNA. TRBV21-1 is a pseudogene. This sequence originates from a woman under 40 in good health and CMV-seropositive. CDR3 sequence: CASSVRDRRTYEQYF. The CDR3 region has the DNA TGTGCCAGCAGCGTCAGGGACAGGCGAACCTACGAGCAGTACTTC.